This TCR beta chain was identified in a study of blood T cell repertoires in COVID-19. Produced via immunoSEQ multiplex PCR; TCRdb's table is partial and in-frame only. This sample has approximately 12,000 clones, with approximately 70% found just once. Per germline, CDR1 MNHNY and CDR2 SVGAGI (reference sequence). The CDR3 covers 16 residues. Trimming at V came to 5 bases and at J to 4 bases, leaving 8 bases not matched to a gene. The clonotype comes from a man between 60 and 70 years old with COVID-19, enrolled during active disease. The V and J genes are TRBV6-6 and TRBJ2-1; 10 bases line up with TRBD2. Sequenced sample: peripheral blood. Here the CDR3 DNA reads TGTGCCAGCAGTAACAGCGGGAGGGCCGGATACAATGAGCAGTTCTTC. It yields the protein CASSNSGRAGYNEQFF.